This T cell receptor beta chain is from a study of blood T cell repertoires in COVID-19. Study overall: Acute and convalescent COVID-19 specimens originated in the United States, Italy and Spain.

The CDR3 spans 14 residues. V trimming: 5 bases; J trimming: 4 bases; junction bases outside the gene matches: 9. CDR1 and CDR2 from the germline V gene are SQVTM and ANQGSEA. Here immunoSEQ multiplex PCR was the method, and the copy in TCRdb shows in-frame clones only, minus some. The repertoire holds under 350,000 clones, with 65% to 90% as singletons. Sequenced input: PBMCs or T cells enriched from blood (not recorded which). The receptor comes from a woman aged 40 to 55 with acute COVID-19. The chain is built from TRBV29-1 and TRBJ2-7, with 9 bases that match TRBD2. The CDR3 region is CSVLYAGGTYEQYF. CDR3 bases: TGCAGCGTTCTCTATGCGGGAGGGACGTACGAGCAGTACTTC.